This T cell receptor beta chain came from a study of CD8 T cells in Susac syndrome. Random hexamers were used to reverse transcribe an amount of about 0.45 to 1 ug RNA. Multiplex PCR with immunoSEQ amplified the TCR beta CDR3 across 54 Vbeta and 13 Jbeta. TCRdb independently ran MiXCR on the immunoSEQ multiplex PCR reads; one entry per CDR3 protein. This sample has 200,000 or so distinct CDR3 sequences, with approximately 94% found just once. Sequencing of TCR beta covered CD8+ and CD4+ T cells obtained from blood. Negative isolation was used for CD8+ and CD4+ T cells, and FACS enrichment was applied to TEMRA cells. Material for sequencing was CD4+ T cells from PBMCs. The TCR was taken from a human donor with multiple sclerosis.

CDR3 in DNA: TGCAGCGTCTCTCGGGTTCTAAGCTCCTACGAGCAGTACTTC. Translated: CSVSRVLSSYEQYF. The chain carries TRBV29-1 and TRBJ2-7; D call uncertain. Trimming removed 6 bases at V and 0 bases at J, with 15 bases between. CDR1 and CDR2 from the germline V gene are SQVTM and ANQGSEA. The CDR3 runs 14 residues.